This paragraph covers one T cell receptor (beta chain) sequence. Antigen unknown. V was cut by 1 base and J by 9 bases, with 25 bases left in between. In germline, CDR1 is MNHEY, CDR2 SMNVEV (reference sequence). This CDR3 is built from 19 residues. Run at survey level, the immunoSEQ assay was version v3.0. Only in-frame clones appear in the TCRdb table, and some are missing; sequencing was by immunoSEQ multiplex PCR. The table lists about 20,000 clones, roughly 72% of them singletons. This sample is drawn from a study of long-term antiretroviral therapy in people with HIV. As for the study in general: The immediate-ART recommendation dates to 2015, and the earliest samples predate it by about a decade.

Broader study findings: HIV repertoires covered narrower CDR3 length ranges than controls did.

The input for sequencing was unsorted PBMCs, taken 2.5 years before starting antiretroviral therapy. This rearrangement joins TRBV27 to TRBJ1-6; D might be TRBD1 (6 bases). The TCR comes from a woman between 50 and 59 years old with HIV. The CDR3 protein is CASSLLIKSGAKVGSPLHF. CDR3 nucleotide sequence: TGTGCCAGCAGTTTATTAATTAAATCAGGGGCCAAGGTGGGTTCACCCCTCCACTTT.